This T cell receptor beta chain was obtained from a study of yellow fever vaccine responses in identical twins. V lost 9 bases and J lost 0, with 8 bases in between. This CDR3 region has 13 residues. CDR1 LGHNA and CDR2 YNFKEQ come from the germline V gene. Each CDR3 protein is one row after TCRdb ran MiXCR on the RT-PCR reads. The data contain over 20,000 distinct CDR3 sequences, 77% of them singletons. The sample in question was T cells from blood (PBMCs), unsorted or a sorted subset (not recorded which), obtained before or after yellow fever vaccination (not recorded which). This receptor was obtained from a woman under 30 who received the yellow fever vaccine. The rearrangement joins TRBV4-2 to TRBJ2-2; tentatively, D is TRBD2 (5 bases). The CDR3 nucleotides are TGTGCCAGTTCCGGGGCGAACACCGGGGAGCTGTTTTTT. This sequence encodes CASSGANTGELFF.